This TCR beta chain appears in the sequencing data of a study of regulatory T cells in long-lasting Graves disease. This clonotype came up many times. Time point meaning: newly diagnosed GD, antithyroid drugs for less than 3 months. There was RNA extracted from PBMCs, and the TCR library was made from it. CDR1 is DFQATT and CDR2 is SNEGSKA in the germline V gene (reference sequence). The CDR3 totals 14 residues. Trimming took 4 bases from V and 0 from J; bases not matched to a gene: 2. To make TCR beta libraries, researchers used iRepertoire HTBI primers and Arm-PCR of CDR3 regions. TCRdb fed the multiplex PCR reads into MiXCR, producing one record per CDR3 protein. The data contain 440,000 or so distinct CDR3 sequences, about a sixth of them singletons. Another study also made use of these data, one on T cells in Graves' hyperthyroidism and ophthalmopathy.

This chain joins TRBV20-1 and TRBJ1-3, with 8 bases fitting TRBD1. The starting material was peripheral blood mononuclear cells (PBMCs), obtained at new diagnosis, from a patient treated with antithyroid drugs. The receptor was isolated from a woman in her twenties or thirties with Graves disease. CDR3 in DNA: TGCAGTGCTAATGGACAGGGCTCTGGAAACACCATATATTTT. Protein: CSANGQGSGNTIYF.